This TCR beta chain was retrieved from a study of molecular identifiers for immune sequencing clone quantification. This clonotype was found once. One junction end does not reproduce the germline sequence, and a read error may be involved. TCRdb reprocessed the PCR reads via MiXCR and lists one record per CDR3 protein. The table lists under 600,000 distinct CDR3 sequences, approximately 25% of them singletons. CDR1 is SGHVS, CDR2 FNYEAQ, per germline. The CDR3 totals 15 residues. The rearrangement links TRBV7-6 to TRBJ1-3; D not resolved. Material for sequencing was naive CD8+ T cells from blood, with Jurkat cell RNA spiked in. The subset: FACS-sorted CD8+CD4-CCR7+CD45RA+ naive T cells. This receptor was taken from a human donor in good health. Some libraries in this study had Jurkat cell RNA spiked in. The CDR3 DNA reads TGTGCCCGCCGCGGGCCAGGAATAATCGAAAACCCCATATATTTT. Translation: CARRGPGIIENPIYF. The full variable domain, its missing parts supplied by reference TRBV7-6 and TRBJ1-3, is GAGVSQSPRYKVTKRGQDVALRCDPISGHVSLYWYRQALGQGPEFLTYFNYEAQQDKSGLPNDRFSAERPEGSISTLTIQRTEQRDSAMYRCARRGPGIIENPIYFGEGSWLTVV.